This entry lists 3 T cell receptor beta chains sequenced from one sample in a study of CD8 T cells in ankylosing spondylitis. MiXCR, applied by TCRdb to the 5' RACE reads, yields one record per CDR3 protein. The sample has about 360,000 distinct CDR3 sequences, 20% seen once; the top ten hold 10% to 15%. The sequencing input was blood, either unsorted or a sorted T cell fraction (not recorded which). Receptors originate from a male donor with ankylosing spondylitis or in good health (not recorded which).

CDR3 sequence: CASKSPGQGFYEQFF. The DNA of the CDR3 is TGTGCCAGCAAAAGTCCAGGACAGGGTTTCTATGAGCAGTTCTTC. This chain links TRBV6-1 with TRBJ2-1, with 8 positions matching TRBD1. The CDR3 is 15 residues long. With 7 bases clipped from V and 8 bases from J, the junction kept 13 bases outside the gene matches. CDR1 and CDR2 from the germline V gene are MNHNS and SASEGT.

The sample holds a few counts of this clonotype. V is TRBV4-1 and J is TRBJ2-7; tentatively, D is TRBD1 (5 bases). CDR1 and CDR2 from the germline V gene are MGHRA and YSYEKL. Trimming shortened V by 0 bases and J by 4 bases, and 16 bases separated the two germline ends. The CDR3 totals 16 residues. In DNA form, the CDR3 reads TGCGCCAGCAGCCAAGATCTGTACAGGCTAGAGTACGAGCAGTACTTC. This codes for CASSQDLYRLEYEQYF.

This clonotype was seen a few times. The J gene is TRBJ1-1, the V gene TRBV20-1, with 9 nucleotides matching TRBD1. With V trimmed by 3 bases and J by 0 bases, 8 bases remained unmatched. Germline CDR1 reads DFQATT; CDR2 reads SNEGSKA (reference sequence). The CDR3 sequence is 16 residues long. The chain's CDR3 is CSARGPGTGMNTEAFF. In DNA form, the CDR3 reads TGCAGTGCTAGGGGTCCCGGGACAGGGATGAACACTGAAGCTTTCTTT.